A single sample gave rise to the 22 T cell receptor beta chains below, sequenced in a study of cytomegalovirus exposure and HLA in healthy donors. Amplification used 60 Vbeta primers and 13 Jbeta primers. Only in-frame clones appear in the TCRdb table, and some are missing; sequencing was by immunoSEQ multiplex PCR. The data hold around 150,000 clones, with about 85% observed a single time. What was sequenced was PBMCs. The receptors come from a male donor in good health and CMV-seropositive.

This rearrangement joins TRBV29-1 to TRBJ2-2; D gene unclear. V lost 2 bases, J lost 5 bases, and 12 bases lay in between. This CDR3 is built from 14 residues. CDR1 and CDR2 (germline): SQVTM, ANQGSEA. DNA for the CDR3: TGCAGCGTTGAACCAACTATTGGGACCGGGGAGCTGTTTTTT. The encoded protein is CSVEPTIGTGELFF.

The chain carries TRBV4-1 and TRBJ2-3, with 9 bases matching TRBD2. The length of the CDR3 is 18 residues. V lost 4 bases to trimming and J lost 3 bases; unmatched junction nucleotides: 14. Germline CDR1 and CDR2: MGHRA and YSYEKL. CDR3 sequence (DNA): TGCGCCAGCAGCCCCCGGGTAGCGGGGGATCCAATAACAGATACGCAGTATTTT. It translates to CASSPRVAGDPITDTQYF.

This chain links TRBV27 with TRBJ1-6; D unclear. The CDR3 is made up of 13 amino acids. V shed 4 bases and J shed 7 bases, with 8 bases lying between them. Germline CDR1 reads MNHEY; CDR2 reads SMNVEV (reference sequence). In DNA, the CDR3 is TGTGCCAGCAGTTGGGAGCGGAATTCACCCCTCCACTTT. It encodes CASSWERNSPLHF.

This clone has a handful of counts. The chain couples TRBV4-2 to TRBJ2-7; 7 nucleotides match TRBD1. Unmatched junction bases numbered 6, after V lost 4 bases and J lost 0 bases. This CDR3 contains 15 residues. The germline CDR1 and CDR2 sequences are LGHNA and YNFKEQ. The CDR3 nucleotides are TGTGCCAGCAGCCCTCTAGGGGGCGGCTCCTACGAGCAGTACTTC. Amino acids: CASSPLGGGSYEQYF.

The V call is TRBV4-1, the J call TRBJ1-2, with unresolved D. Germline V lookup: CDR1 MGHRA, CDR2 YSYEKL. The CDR3 has 13 residues. Here the CDR3 reads CVSSSQPNYGYTF. CDR3 nucleotide sequence: TGCGTCTCCAGCTCACAGCCTAACTATGGCTACACCTTC.

This chain uses TRBV7-8 with TRBJ2-1; TRBD2 agrees at 7 bases. This CDR3 comprises 14 residues. The germline CDR1 and CDR2 sequences are SGHVS and FQNEAQ. J was trimmed by 6 bases and V by 6 bases; bases with no gene match: 8. CDR3 loop: CASRPRGGPNEQFF. The CDR3 bases are TGTGCCAGCAGACCCCGGGGAGGGCCCAATGAGCAGTTCTTC.

The V call is TRBV5-1, the J call TRBJ2-1, with TRBD2 matching over 13 bases. Trimming removed 4 bases from V and 9 bases from J; junction bases left unmatched: 7. This CDR3 region has 15 residues. Germline assignment: CDR1 SGHRS and CDR2 YFSETQ. CDR3 coding DNA: TGCGCCAGCAGCCTCGGACTAGCGGGAGAGTTTGAGCAGTTCTTC. Its protein is CASSLGLAGEFEQFF. The whole variable domain, remainder taken from reference TRBV5-1 and TRBJ2-1, is KAGVTQTPRYLIKTRGQQVTLSCSPISGHRSVSWYQQTPGQGLQFLFEYFSETQRNKGNFPGRFSGRQFSNSRSEMNVSTLELGDSALYLCASSLGLAGEFEQFFGPGTRLTVL.

This clone was seen a single time. The chain has TRBV7-2 and TRBJ2-5; D is possibly TRBD2 (6 bases). This CDR3 is built from 15 residues. CDR1 and CDR2 from the germline V gene are SGHTA and FQGNSA. V lost 5 bases, J lost 2 bases, and 15 bases lay in between. This chain's CDR3 is CASSGRSAGQETQYF. DNA for the CDR3: TGTGCCAGCAGCGGAAGATCAGCGGGTCAAGAGACCCAGTACTTC.

This rearrangement joins TRBV6-5 to TRBJ2-7, with 9 bases that match TRBD2. This CDR3 region has 15 residues. The trim removed 2 bases at V and 6 bases at J, leaving 8 bases unmatched. Germline loops: CDR1 MNHEY, CDR2 SVGAGI. CDR3 DNA: TGTGCCAGCAGTTACGGTGGCGGGAGGGCCTCCGAGCAGTACTTC. It yields the protein CASSYGGGRASEQYF.

The chain employs TRBV18 and TRBJ1-1; weak D call: TRBD1 (6 bases). The germline gives CDR1 KGHSH, CDR2 LQKENI. This CDR3 region has 16 residues. The ends were cut back, 1 base at V and 0 bases at J, with 12 bases in the middle. The CDR3 reads CASSPRGGAVNTEAFF. In DNA form, the CDR3 reads TGTGCCAGCTCACCACGAGGGGGGGCCGTGAACACTGAAGCTTTCTTT.

This chain joins TRBV19 and TRBJ1-5; no reliable D call. CDR1 is LNHDA and CDR2 is SQIVND in the germline V gene (reference sequence). Deletions cut 2 bases from V and 4 bases from J, with 15 bases between. The CDR3 runs 16 residues. CDR3 in amino acids: CASSILGRRENQPQHF. In DNA form, the CDR3 reads TGTGCCAGTAGTATACTCGGCAGGAGGGAGAATCAGCCCCAGCATTTT. Combining the CDR3 with reference TRBV19 and TRBJ1-5 gives the whole variable domain DGGITQSPKYLFRKEGQNVTLSCEQNLNHDAMYWYRQDPGQGLRLIYYSQIVNDFQKGDIAEGYSVSREKKESFPLTVTSAQKNPTAFYLCASSILGRRENQPQHFGDGTRLSIL.

The rearrangement links TRBV28 to TRBJ1-5, with 7 bases aligning to TRBD1. CDR3 length: 15 residues. V lost 1 base, J lost 4 bases, and 4 bases stayed unmatched. Germline V gene data show CDR1 as MDHEN and CDR2 as SYDVKM. CDR3 coding DNA: TGTGCCAGCAGTTTATCTGGGACAGCAAATCAGCCCCAGCATTTT. It specifies CASSLSGTANQPQHF. Together with reference TRBV28 and TRBJ1-5, the CDR3 gives the full variable domain: DVKVTQSSRYLVKRTGEKVFLECVQDMDHENMFWYRQDPGLGLRLIYFSYDVKMKEKGDIPEGYSVSREKKERFSLILESASTNQTSMYLCASSLSGTANQPQHFGDGTRLSIL.

The chain uses TRBV7-8 and TRBJ2-7; TRBD2 aligns across 7 bases. This CDR3 has 16 amino acids. After removal of 5 bases from V and 0 bases from J, the junction contained 10 bases not matched to a gene. Germline V CDR1 and CDR2: SGHVS, FQNEAQ. The CDR3 nucleotides are TGTGCCAGCAGCGATGACTGGGGCGGGAGCTCCTACGAGCAGTACTTC. The encoded protein is CASSDDWGGSSYEQYF. The full variable domain, completed using reference TRBV7-8 and TRBJ2-7, is GAGVSQSPRYKVAKRGQDVALRCDPISGHVSLFWYQQALGQGPEFLTYFQNEAQLDKSGLPSDRFFAERPEGSVSTLKIQRTQQEDSAVYLCASSDDWGGSSYEQYFGPGTRLTVT.

The chain has TRBV10-3 and TRBJ2-1, with a tentative D call TRBD2 (6 bases). With 7 bases removed from V and 7 bases from J, the gap between germline ends came to 11 bases. The CDR3 covers 12 residues. CDR1 ENHRY and CDR2 SYGVKD come from the germline V gene. DNA of the CDR3: TGTGCCATCATGGGGGGTCTAAATGAGCAGTTCTTC. Its translation: CAIMGGLNEQFF.

The chain uses TRBV5-1 and TRBJ2-3; 8 nucleotides agree with TRBD2. Germline-derived CDR1 and CDR2 are SGHRS and YFSETQ. The CDR3 spans 16 residues. V was clipped by 0 bases and J by 6 bases; unmatched bases: 9. In DNA form, the CDR3 reads TGCGCCAGCAGCTTGGCCGGGAGGGGAGGGCCCGATACGCAGTATTTT. Amino acids: CASSLAGRGGPDTQYF.

This clone was recorded only once. V and J are TRBV7-8 and TRBJ2-7; TRBD1 matches 7 bases. The CDR3 totals 12 residues. Trimming took 5 bases from V and 6 from J; bases not matched to a gene: 4. From germline, CDR1 is SGHVS and CDR2 FQNEAQ. The CDR3 DNA is TGTGCCAGCAGCCCACAGGGGCCCGAGCAGTACTTC. Amino acids: CASSPQGPEQYF. Complete variable domain (other parts from reference TRBV7-8 and TRBJ2-7): GAGVSQSPRYKVAKRGQDVALRCDPISGHVSLFWYQQALGQGPEFLTYFQNEAQLDKSGLPSDRFFAERPEGSVSTLKIQRTQQEDSAVYLCASSPQGPEQYFGPGTRLTVT.

V is TRBV28 and J is TRBJ2-5; D may be TRBD2 (6 bases). Germline CDR1 MDHEN, CDR2 SYDVKM. V lost 4 bases to trimming and J lost 5 bases, with 17 bases between them. CDR3 length equals 15 residues. This CDR3 is CASSSHSRAGETQYF. CDR3 sequence (DNA): TGTGCCAGCAGTTCACACAGCCGGGCGGGGGAGACCCAGTACTTC.

A note on this clone: The germline gene is not matched at one end of the junction; a read error may be the cause. V is TRBV11-3 and J is TRBJ2-2; 11 bases agree with TRBD2. The CDR3 runs 15 residues. Germline V lookup: CDR1 SGHNT, CDR2 YENEEA. CDR3 protein: CASTLLAGEVGELFF. CDR3 in DNA: TGTGCCAGCACCTTACTAGCGGGAGAGGTCGGGGAGCTGTTTTTT.

The gene calls are TRBV19 and TRBJ2-7; possibly TRBD1 for D (5 bases). Germline V gene lookup returns CDR1 LNHDA and CDR2 SQIVND (reference sequence). The CDR3 sequence is 13 residues long. Trimming cost V 5 bases and J 3 bases, with 11 bases left between them. CDR3: CASSAHQGYEQYF. The CDR3, as DNA: TGTGCCAGTAGTGCGCACCAGGGCTACGAGCAGTACTTC.

The chain combines TRBV14 with TRBJ2-3; 12 bases match TRBD1. This CDR3 region has 18 residues. V was pared by 4 bases and J by 6 bases, with 14 bases of the junction left unmatched. Germline assignment: CDR1 SGHDN and CDR2 FVKESK. DNA of the CDR3: TGTGCCAGCAGCCGAACAGCTTCGGGGACAGGGGGCCCCGATACGCAGTATTTT. Its protein product is CASSRTASGTGGPDTQYF.

J is TRBJ2-4 and V is TRBV13; D might be TRBD1 (6 bases). This CDR3 comprises 14 residues. The ends were cut back, 7 bases at V and 5 bases at J, with 15 bases in the middle. The germline CDR1 and CDR2 sequences are PRHDT and FYEKMQ (reference sequence). CDR3 DNA: TGTGCCAGCAACCAGAAGGGGGTCCAAAACATTCAGTACTTC. It encodes CASNQKGVQNIQYF.

This chain links TRBV6-6 with TRBJ1-5, with a tentative D call TRBD1 (5 bases). Looked up from germline, CDR1 is MNHNY and CDR2 is SVGAGI (reference sequence). Trimming removed 1 base at V and 7 bases at J, with 11 bases between. The CDR3 consists of 14 residues. CDR3 residues: CASSYFAGEQPQHF. As DNA, the CDR3 is TGTGCCAGCAGTTACTTCGCGGGGGAGCAGCCCCAGCATTTT.